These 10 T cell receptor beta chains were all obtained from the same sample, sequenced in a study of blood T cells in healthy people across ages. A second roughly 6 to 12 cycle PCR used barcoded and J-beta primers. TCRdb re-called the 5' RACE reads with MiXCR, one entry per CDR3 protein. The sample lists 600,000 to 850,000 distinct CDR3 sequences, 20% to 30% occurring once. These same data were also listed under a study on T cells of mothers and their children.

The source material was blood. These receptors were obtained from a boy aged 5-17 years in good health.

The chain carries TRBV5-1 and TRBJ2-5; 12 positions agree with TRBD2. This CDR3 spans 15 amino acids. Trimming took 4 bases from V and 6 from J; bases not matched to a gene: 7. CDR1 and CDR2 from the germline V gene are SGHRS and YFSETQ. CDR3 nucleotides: TGCGCCAGCAGCCAAACTGGACTAGCGGGAAAGACCCAGTACTTC. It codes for CASSQTGLAGKTQYF.

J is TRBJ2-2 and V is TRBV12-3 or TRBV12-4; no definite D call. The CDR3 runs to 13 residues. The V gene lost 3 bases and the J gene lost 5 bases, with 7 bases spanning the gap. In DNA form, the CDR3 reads TGTGCCAGCAGTTTTTGGGGAACCGGGGAGCTGTTTTTT. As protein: CASSFWGTGELFF.

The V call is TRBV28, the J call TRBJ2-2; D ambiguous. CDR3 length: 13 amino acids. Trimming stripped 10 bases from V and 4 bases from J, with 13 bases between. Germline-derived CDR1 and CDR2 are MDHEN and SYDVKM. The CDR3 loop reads CATQAESTGELFF. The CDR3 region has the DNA TGTGCCACCCAGGCCGAGAGCACCGGGGAGCTGTTTTTT.

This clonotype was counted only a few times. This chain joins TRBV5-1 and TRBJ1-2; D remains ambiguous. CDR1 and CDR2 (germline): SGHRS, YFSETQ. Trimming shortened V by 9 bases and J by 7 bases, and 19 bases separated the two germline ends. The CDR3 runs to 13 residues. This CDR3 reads CATAYEDLGGYTF. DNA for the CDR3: TGCGCCACCGCCTACGAGGATCTGGGTGGCTACACCTTC.

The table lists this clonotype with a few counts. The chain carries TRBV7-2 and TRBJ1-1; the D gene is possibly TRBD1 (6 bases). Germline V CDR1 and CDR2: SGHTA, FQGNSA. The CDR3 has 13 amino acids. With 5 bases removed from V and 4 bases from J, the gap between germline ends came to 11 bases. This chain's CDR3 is CASSLRGSTEAFF. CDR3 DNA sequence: TGTGCCAGCAGCCTCAGGGGTTCCACTGAAGCTTTCTTT.

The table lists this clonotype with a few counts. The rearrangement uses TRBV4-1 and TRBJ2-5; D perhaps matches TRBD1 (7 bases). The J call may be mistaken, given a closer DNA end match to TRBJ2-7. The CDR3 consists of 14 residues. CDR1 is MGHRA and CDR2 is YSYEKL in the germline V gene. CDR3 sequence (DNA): TGCGCCAGCAGCGCGGGACAGATCTCCTACGAGCAGTACTTC. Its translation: CASSAGQISYEQYF.

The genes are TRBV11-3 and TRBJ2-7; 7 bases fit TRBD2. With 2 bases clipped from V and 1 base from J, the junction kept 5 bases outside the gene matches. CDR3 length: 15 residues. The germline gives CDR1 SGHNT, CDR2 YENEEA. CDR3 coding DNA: TGTGCCAGCAGCTTATATCCTAGCGGTTCCTACGAGCAGTACTTC. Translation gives CASSLYPSGSYEQYF.

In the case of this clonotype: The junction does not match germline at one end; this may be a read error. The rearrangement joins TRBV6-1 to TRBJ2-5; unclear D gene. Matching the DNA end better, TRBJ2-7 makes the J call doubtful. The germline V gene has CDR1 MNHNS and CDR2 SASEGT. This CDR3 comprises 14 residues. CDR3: CACSAGRNSYEQYF. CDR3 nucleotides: TGTGCCTGCAGTGCCGGCAGGAACTCCTACGAGCAGTACTTC.

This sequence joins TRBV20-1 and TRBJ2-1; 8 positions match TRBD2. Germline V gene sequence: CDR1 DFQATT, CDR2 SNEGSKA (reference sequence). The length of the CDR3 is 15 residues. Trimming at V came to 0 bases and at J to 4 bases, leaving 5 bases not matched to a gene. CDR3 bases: TGCAGTGCTAGAGATATACGGGAGGGATACAATGAGCAGTTCTTC. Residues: CSARDIREGYNEQFF.

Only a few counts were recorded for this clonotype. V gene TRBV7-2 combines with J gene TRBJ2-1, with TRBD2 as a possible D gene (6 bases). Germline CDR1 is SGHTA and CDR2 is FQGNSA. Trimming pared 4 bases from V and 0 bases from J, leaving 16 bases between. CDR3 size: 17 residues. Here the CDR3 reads CASSSPIGTGSYNEQFF. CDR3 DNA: TGTGCCAGCAGCTCGCCGATTGGGACTGGCTCCTACAATGAGCAGTTCTTC.